This T cell receptor beta chain was found in a study of human T cells and chemical hapten exposure (dated by TCRdb to 2020 to 2022). Study-level background: For sensitization, 2% DPC in acetone was applied to a roughly 2 cm by roughly 2 cm area of upper inner arm skin. Throughout the study period of 20 to 30 weeks, patients also received therapeutic DPC doses to the scalp every week. Patch testing on the upper back used Finn chambers containing 0.01% DPC, with scoring done after 6 days according to International Contact Dermatitis Research Group standards. The patient cohort, mostly female, included alopecia areata with under or over 50% scalp involvement, alopecia totalis and alopecia universalis. Libraries were pooled for sequencing, and variation in per-sample TCR yields was attributed mainly to small differences in library volumes within the pool. The study tracked peripheral blood TCR repertoire changes in vivo during primary and secondary sensitization to the hapten diphenylcyclopropenone (DPC) in alopecia patients. Blood samples were taken from patients before sensitization (week 0) and then at 2, 6 and about 24 weeks after DPC sensitization. For TCR sequencing, blood came from 25 to 30 alopecia patients at anywhere from one to four time points (pre-sensitization, 2, 6 and 24 weeks).

General study outcomes and caveats: The number of PT1 expanded TCRs positively correlated with patch test score, significant at thresholds 8, 16 and 32 but not 4. Repeated subsampling changed both the strength of the expansion versus patch-test correlation and the threshold at which that correlation became significant. Because all patients had alopecia, a presumed autoimmune disease, the immune response of the patients might differ from that of healthy individuals. The number of TCRs above 1 in 1000 frequency did not change with DPC sensitization; there was no evidence of global repertoire structure alterations. Compared with pre-sensitization or healthy control sets, expanded TCRs formed significantly more large CDR3 similarity clusters, which is consistent with antigen-driven responses.

This clonotype has just a few counts. Its antigen remains undetermined. No much larger clone is present one base from it, and per-base qualities are unavailable. Receptor amplification or capture employed RACE. Instrument used: NextSeq 500. Library preparation attached unique molecular identifiers to individual cDNA molecules for quantitative, reproducible TCR counting. For every blood RNA sample, sequencing covered both the TCR alpha and TCR beta chains. Processing in the source paper ran as follows. The median number of TCRs per sample was around 100,000, ranging from roughly 20,000 to 700,000. The Decombinator software suite was used to annotate the V, J and CDR3 of the TCR reads. To make PS versus PT1 abundance plots, every sample was subsampled to the same number of TCRs (28,000). Expanded TCRs were defined as absent before sensitization and observed at least eight times at the 2-week time point. TCRdb trimmed public reads at Q25 via fastp, called clones via MiXCR and kept in-frame beta chains. Duplicate CDR3 protein sequences are folded into a single record with the most common DNA and genes. TCRdb's processing, not the authors' own work, is the source of the V and J calls. The sample table lists fewer than 150,000 distinct CDR3 sequences, 12% to 15% of them with a count of one. In total, the top ten clones hold 0.7% to 0.95% of the sample.

As encoded in the germline V gene, CDR1 is ENHRY while CDR2 is SYGVKD. The CDR3 spans 15 residues, from the cysteine through the phenylalanine. Only the CDR3 portion is preserved as DNA: 45 bases, with reading frame beginning at the first base. V is shortened by 4 bases, J by 0 bases, and the region joining them spans 12 bases. Per the publication, the time point label means: patch test 1, 2 weeks after DPC sensitization. Per the publication, the treatment or condition label means: therapeutic diphenylcyclopropenone sensitization with weekly scalp DPC. At each patch-test visit, blood was drawn before the patch test was applied. To be eligible, patients had to be aged 18 to 70, diagnosed with alopecia and judged suitable for DPC therapy, while pregnant patients were excluded. Total RNA was isolated from unfractionated whole blood collected in Tempus Blood RNA tubes.

The V and J segments used are TRBV10-3 and TRBJ2-5; D gene: possibly TRBD2, on 5 matching bases. The sample consisted of whole blood, taken in connection with sensitization to the hapten diphenylcyclopropenone (DPC). The TCR was taken from a man in his late teens or twenties with alopecia areata. Some clones in this sample may be carry-over from other donors' samples. The CDR3 sequence is CAISGERRYQETQYF. The sequenced DNA is TGTGCCATCAGTGGGGAGCGGCGGTACCAAGAGACCCAGTACTTC.